The next 28 T cell receptor beta chains were all read from a single sample in a study of T cells in Graves' hyperthyroidism and ophthalmopathy. Amplification of TCR beta CDR3 regions used RNA as the template. With the HTBI primer set, the TCR CDR3 went through a first round of RT-PCR. From the multiplex PCR reads, TCRdb called clonotypes with MiXCR, one entry per CDR3 protein. The sample gives 150,000 to 200,000 distinct CDR3 sequences, over 15% of which show up once; around 27% is in the top ten. The source material was blood. Every receptor here comes from a woman aged 45-65 years with Graves' hyperthyroidism.

This clonotype was detected many times. The rearrangement links TRBV9 to TRBJ2-5; TRBD1 aligns across 7 bases. CDR1 and CDR2 (germline): SGDLS, YYNGEE. V gave up 2 bases and J gave up 1 base; unmatched junction bases: 5. The CDR3 is 15 residues long. The CDR3, as DNA: TGTGCCAGCAGCGTCTCCGGGACAGCCCAAGAGACCCAGTACTTC. Protein: CASSVSGTAQETQYF.

The sample holds many counts of this clonotype. The chain joins TRBV11-2 to TRBJ2-3; a weak D match, TRBD1 (6 bases). V dropped 5 bases and J dropped 5 bases, with 20 bases sitting between them. CDR1 SGHAT and CDR2 FQNNGV come from the germline V gene. The CDR3 sequence is 16 residues long. CDR3 DNA: TGTGCCAGCAGCCCCGGGACATTAAAAGTGGGAGATACGCAGTATTTT. Translation: CASSPGTLKVGDTQYF.

This clonotype appeared many times. The chain has TRBV3-1 and TRBJ2-2, with 9 positions matching TRBD2. The CDR3 totals 17 residues. In germline, CDR1 is LGHDT, CDR2 YNNKEL (reference sequence). Germline trimming cut 4 bases from V and 5 bases from J; bases unmatched to any gene: 11. Here the CDR3 DNA reads TGTGCCAGCAGCCTCCCCGAGGTAGCGGGGGAAACCGGGGAGCTGTTTTTT. This sequence encodes CASSLPEVAGETGELFF. The full variable domain, in which reference TRBV3-1 and TRBJ2-2 provide the parts outside the CDR3, is DTAVSQTPKYLVTQMGNDKSIKCEQNLGHDTMYWYKQDSKKFLKIMFSYNNKELIINETVPNRFSPKSPDKAHLNLHINSLELGDSAVYFCASSLPEVAGETGELFFGEGSRLTVL.

The chain is built from TRBV4-3 and TRBJ1-1; no firm D call. CDR3 size: 15 residues. The germline CDR1 and CDR2 sequences are LGHNA and YSLEER. Trimming removed 5 bases at V and 1 base at J, with 14 bases between. The DNA of the CDR3 is TGCGCCAGCAGCACCGCTGGGATCCCGAACACTGAAGCTTTCTTT. The encoded protein is CASSTAGIPNTEAFF.

The chain recombines TRBV5-6 with TRBJ2-1; the match to TRBD1 covers 10 bases. Germline values: CDR1 SGHDT, CDR2 YYEEEE. The V gene end was trimmed by 5 bases and the J gene end by 2 bases; junction bases not matched to a gene: 4. The CDR3 totals 15 residues. CDR3 protein: CASSPGTGAYNEQFF. The CDR3 DNA reads as TGTGCCAGCAGTCCCGGGACAGGGGCCTACAATGAGCAGTTCTTC.

This clonotype was found many times. For the CDR3, the DNA is TGTGCCAGCAGCGTCAGGGGACAGGGCCTTGAAGGGCAGTTCTTC. Translation: CASSVRGQGLEGQFF. The chain uses TRBV7-2 and TRBJ2-1; TRBD1 agrees at 9 bases. This CDR3 is built from 15 residues. Germline loops: CDR1 SGHTA, CDR2 FQGNSA. J was trimmed by 12 bases and V by 5 bases; bases with no gene match: 14.

The chain recombines TRBV7-9 with TRBJ1-1; 7 nucleotides agree with TRBD1. The germline V gene has CDR1 SEHNR and CDR2 FQNEAQ (reference sequence). The CDR3 is 16 residues long. V was pared by 5 bases and J by 1 base, with 10 bases of the junction left unmatched. In nucleotides, the CDR3 is TGTGCCAGCAGCCCCCGGGACAGTTACAAGAACACTGAAGCTTTCTTT. Protein product: CASSPRDSYKNTEAFF.

This clonotype came up many times. This chain connects TRBV29-1 to TRBJ1-2; D is perhaps TRBD1 (6 bases). V lost 6 bases, J lost 6 bases, and 11 bases lay in between. CDR3 size: 11 residues. Germline V lookup: CDR1 SQVTM, CDR2 ANQGSEA. The DNA of the CDR3 is TGCAGCGTCCCCAGGGGAGATGGCTACACCTTC. The encoded protein is CSVPRGDGYTF.

This clonotype showed up many times. The chain links TRBV7-9 to TRBJ1-1; D unresolved. Germline CDR1 reads SEHNR; CDR2 reads FQNEAQ (reference sequence). The V end lost 1 base, the J end lost 8 bases, and 5 bases lay between the germline ends. The length of the CDR3 is 11 residues. As DNA, the CDR3 is TGTGCCAGCAGCTTAGTTCGGGAAGCTTTCTTT. Protein sequence: CASSLVREAFF.

This clonotype was detected many times. V gene TRBV15 combines with J gene TRBJ2-1; D gene unclear. This CDR3 has 16 residues. Trimming pared 0 bases from V and 2 bases from J, leaving 11 bases between. Germline V gene sequence: CDR1 LNHNV, CDR2 YYDKDF (reference sequence). The CDR3 DNA sequence: TGTGCCACCAGCAGAGATCCCGCGGTCCCCTACAATGAGCAGTTCTTC. Amino acids: CATSRDPAVPYNEQFF.

This clonotype showed up many times. The chain employs TRBV2 and TRBJ2-7; D not resolved. The CDR3 consists of 14 residues. Germline V gene lookup returns CDR1 SNHLY and CDR2 FYNNEI. Trimming removed 5 bases from V and 3 bases from J, with 14 bases in between. CDR3 coding DNA: TGTGCCAGCAGTACCCCCCAGTTAGGCTACGAGCAGTACTTC. Encoded protein: CASSTPQLGYEQYF.

This clonotype occurred a few times. The chain employs TRBV11-1 and TRBJ2-1, with TRBD1 matching 10 bases. Unmatched junction bases numbered 3, after V lost 5 bases and J lost 2 bases. The CDR3 totals 15 residues. Germline CDR1 SGHAT, CDR2 FQDESV (reference sequence). CDR3 sequence reads: CASSTTGGTYNEQFF. CDR3 nucleotides: TGTGCCAGCAGCACGACAGGGGGCACCTACAATGAGCAGTTCTTC. Variable domain in full (rest from reference TRBV11-1 and TRBJ2-1): EAEVAQSPRYKITEKSQAVAFWCDPISGHATLYWYRQILGQGPELLVQFQDESVVDDSQLPKDRFSAERLKGVDSTLKIQPAELGDSAMYLCASSTTGGTYNEQFFGPGTRLTVL.

This clonotype was detected ten times or more. The rearrangement joins TRBV7-9 to TRBJ2-7, with unresolved D. The V gene's germline CDR1 is SEHNR and CDR2 FQNEAQ (reference sequence). V shed 3 bases and J shed 3 bases, with 9 bases lying between them. This CDR3 contains 13 residues. CDR3 residues: CASSFWTGYEQYF. The CDR3 coding sequence is TGTGCCAGCAGCTTCTGGACGGGCTACGAGCAGTACTTC.

This clonotype was detected ten times or more. The chain employs TRBV19 and TRBJ2-1; TRBD1 matches 7 bases. The junction had 13 bases not matched to a gene; V was cut back by 7 bases and J by 7 bases. From germline, CDR1 is LNHDA and CDR2 SQIVND (reference sequence). The CDR3 runs to 15 residues. CDR3 DNA sequence: TGTGCCAGTAACACCCTCTCCTCACAGGGGAATGAGCAGTTCTTC. Its translation: CASNTLSSQGNEQFF.

This clonotype was seen ten or more times. This chain connects TRBV3-1 to TRBJ2-1, with D possibly TRBD2 on 7 matching bases. V was trimmed by 0 bases and J by 11 bases, leaving 11 bases between them. The germline V gene has CDR1 LGHDT and CDR2 YNNKEL (reference sequence). The CDR3 runs to 13 residues. The CDR3 nucleotides read TGTGCCAGCAGCCAAGATAGGGGGGGGCAGCAGTTCTTC. It codes for CASSQDRGGQQFF.

The sample holds many counts of this clonotype. The genes are TRBV11-2 and TRBJ2-5; D is possibly TRBD1 (6 bases). The CDR3 consists of 15 residues. V lost 1 base and J 2 bases, leaving 11 bases between the germline ends. The germline V gene encodes CDR1 SGHAT and CDR2 FQNNGV. The CDR3 region has the DNA TGTGCCAGCAGCTTAGCTTGGGGGCAACAAGAGACCCAGTACTTC. Protein product: CASSLAWGQQETQYF.

The chain employs TRBV6-5 and TRBJ1-1, with a weak D call TRBD1 (6 bases). The CDR3 contains 15 residues. Trimming left V 1 base short and J 5 bases short, with 14 bases between. Looked up from germline, CDR1 is MNHEY and CDR2 is SVGAGI. CDR3 sequence: CASSYFATGSTEAFF. The CDR3 nucleotides are TGTGCCAGCAGTTACTTCGCGACAGGCTCAACTGAAGCTTTCTTT.

In this sample, this clonotype turned up many times. The chain is built from TRBV7-2 and TRBJ1-4; TRBD1 is a possible D gene (5 bases). CDR1 and CDR2 (germline): SGHTA, FQGNSA. This CDR3 comprises 14 residues. Between the trimmed V and J ends, which lost 5 bases and 5 bases, there was a span of 12 bases. The CDR3 loop reads CASSLARGNEKLFF. The CDR3 nucleotides read TGTGCCAGCAGCCTCGCGAGGGGCAATGAAAAACTGTTTTTT. The full variable domain, in which reference TRBV7-2 and TRBJ1-4 provide the parts outside the CDR3, is GAGVSQSPSNKVTEKGKDVELRCDPISGHTALYWYRQSLGQGLEFLIYFQGNSAPDKSGLPSDRFSAERTGGSVSTLTIQRTQQEDSAVYLCASSLARGNEKLFFGSGTQLSVL.

There are a few counts of this clonotype. The chain employs TRBV9 and TRBJ2-1; the match to TRBD2 covers 8 bases. V shed 0 bases and J 3 bases; nucleotides not matched to a gene: 8. Germline V CDR1 and CDR2: SGDLS, YYNGEE. CDR3 length: 17 residues. The CDR3 bases are TGTGCCAGCAGCGTAGCAGGGCGGGGGGCCGACTACAATGAGCAGTTCTTC. It codes for CASSVAGRGADYNEQFF.

On this clonotype itself: Possible read error: a much larger clone is one base away. The chain couples TRBV13 to TRBJ1-4; 7 bases agree with TRBD1. The CDR3 loop spans 13 amino acids. CDR1 and CDR2 from the germline V gene are PRHDT and FYEKMQ (reference sequence). The CDR3, as DNA: TGTGCCGGCAGCAAAAGGGGGCTGCTAAAACTGTTTTTT. This gives the protein CAGSKRGLLKLFF.

The chain carries TRBV5-6 and TRBJ1-4, with a possible D match to TRBD1 (5 bases). The ends were cut back, 3 bases at V and 8 bases at J, with 14 bases in the middle. Per germline, CDR1 SGHDT and CDR2 YYEEEE. This CDR3 spans 14 amino acids. CDR3 sequence (DNA): TGTGCCAGCAGCTCGGGACCCCCTTGGGAAAAACTGTTTTTT. This gives the protein CASSSGPPWEKLFF.

This clonotype appeared many times. The chain combines TRBV29-1 with TRBJ2-2; 8 bases are a match to TRBD1. The ends lost 6 bases at V and 5 bases at J; junction bases unmatched: 2. The CDR3 contains 12 residues. Germline-derived CDR1 and CDR2 are SQVTM and ANQGSEA. The CDR3 DNA reads as TGCAGCGTGAGGACAGGGACCGGGGAGCTGTTTTTT. It translates to CSVRTGTGELFF.

This clonotype has a count of ten or more. The chain has TRBV11-2 and TRBJ1-1; no firm D call. The CDR3 has 12 residues. Germline-derived CDR1 and CDR2 are SGHAT and FQNNGV. Trimming took off 3 bases at V and 12 bases at J, with 14 bases between the two ends. The CDR3 DNA follows: TGTGCCAGCAGCTTGGGTCCTGCCGAATCTTTCTTT. Its translation is CASSLGPAESFF.

In this sample, this clonotype turned up once. The chain joins TRBV20-1 to TRBJ2-3; a possible D gene is TRBD1 (5 bases). Deletions cut 0 bases from V and 10 bases from J, with 11 bases between. The CDR3 has 12 residues. Germline-derived CDR1 and CDR2 are DFQATT and SNEGSKA (reference sequence). The CDR3 DNA reads as TGCAGTGCTAGAGATGGGGCAGGGCCGCAGTATTTT. Translation: CSARDGAGPQYF.

This clonotype was found many times. The chain recombines TRBV11-2 with TRBJ1-5; 9 bases fit TRBD1. From germline, CDR1 is SGHAT and CDR2 FQNNGV. This CDR3 has 14 amino acids. Unmatched junction bases numbered 5, after V lost 4 bases and J lost 7 bases. The CDR3 sequence: CASSYTGGEQPQHF. The CDR3, as DNA: TGTGCCAGCAGCTACACAGGGGGCGAGCAGCCCCAGCATTTT.

This rearrangement joins TRBV19 to TRBJ1-6; D ambiguous. CDR3 length equals 14 residues. Germline V lookup: CDR1 LNHDA, CDR2 SQIVND (reference sequence). Trimming pared 10 bases from V and 6 bases from J, leaving 16 bases between. The CDR3 DNA reads as TGTGCCACCAATCTAGGACGTAGTAATTCACCCCTCCACTTT. It yields the protein CATNLGRSNSPLHF.

This clonotype appeared a few times. The chain combines TRBV4-3 with TRBJ1-1, with D perhaps TRBD1 (5 bases). The CDR3 contains 10 residues. Germline-derived CDR1 and CDR2 are LGHNA and YSLEER. The CDR3 protein is CAQRTIGAFF. As DNA, the CDR3 is TGCGCGCAGAGGACAATCGGAGCTTTCTTT.

This clonotype was counted only a few times. The J gene is TRBJ2-2, the V gene TRBV27; 7 bases align to TRBD1. The trim removed 6 bases at V and 5 bases at J, leaving 18 bases unmatched. This CDR3 spans 18 amino acids. CDR1 is MNHEY, CDR2 SMNVEV, per germline (reference sequence). CDR3 DNA: TGTGCCAGCAGCCGACAGGGAATGGCTTTTAGTGGAACCGGGGAGCTGTTTTTT. Amino acid sequence: CASSRQGMAFSGTGELFF.